The 25 T cell receptor beta chains listed next were all sequenced from one sample in a study of T cell changes during pregnancy in multiple sclerosis. Produced via immunoSEQ multiplex PCR; TCRdb's table is partial and in-frame only. Of about 40,000 clones in the sample, about 90% were seen once. Material: CD4+ T cells from peripheral blood mononuclear cells, obtained before pregnancy. All receptors come from a female donor with multiple sclerosis, enrolled in a pregnancy study.

V and J are TRBV6-5 and TRBJ2-2; TRBD2 matches 8 bases. The CDR3 has 15 amino acids. CDR1 and CDR2 (germline): MNHEY, SVGAGI. J gave up 1 base and V 10 bases, and 8 bases lay outside the gene matches. This chain's CDR3 is CATFRSGGNTGELFF. The DNA of the CDR3 is TGTGCCACCTTCCGGAGCGGGGGGAACACCGGGGAGCTGTTTTTT.

The CDR3 here is CASRETSDTQYF. The CDR3 DNA reads as TGTGCCAGCAGGGAGACTTCGGATACGCAGTATTTT. The gene calls are TRBV7-2 and TRBJ2-3, with no clear D. V shed 6 bases and J shed 6 bases, with 10 bases lying between them. Germline V lookup: CDR1 SGHTA, CDR2 FQGNSA. The CDR3 contains 12 residues. Full variable domain (outside the CDR3, taken from reference TRBV7-2 and TRBJ2-3): GAGVSQSPSNKVTEKGKDVELRCDPISGHTALYWYRQSLGQGLEFLIYFQGNSAPDKSGLPSDRFSAERTGGSVSTLTIQRTQQEDSAVYLCASRETSDTQYFGPGTRLTVL.

The J gene is TRBJ1-5, the V gene TRBV6-1, with TRBD1 identical over 7 bases. The CDR3 is 17 amino acids. CDR1 is MNHNS, CDR2 SASEGT, per germline. The junction had 9 bases not matched to a gene; V was cut back by 3 bases and J by 1 base. The CDR3 DNA follows: TGTGCCAGCAGTGAGTCAACAGGGGTATGGAGCAATCAGCCCCAGCATTTT. Its protein product is CASSESTGVWSNQPQHF.

The genes are TRBV19 and TRBJ2-5, with D uncertain. Germline CDR1 is LNHDA and CDR2 is SQIVND (reference sequence). Trimming took off 0 bases at V and 4 bases at J, with 15 bases between the two ends. This CDR3 is 16 amino acids long. The CDR3 coding sequence is TGTGCCAGTAGTATAGATCGTACACCTCTTCGAGAGACCCAGTACTTC. This translates into CASSIDRTPLRETQYF.

V and J are TRBV18 and TRBJ1-3; D is possibly TRBD1 (6 bases). The CDR3 length is 17 residues. Germline V CDR1 and CDR2: KGHSH, LQKENI. Trimming shortened V by 4 bases and J by 4 bases, and 20 bases separated the two germline ends. The CDR3 region is CASSQQGISLSGNTIYF. In DNA, the CDR3 is TGTGCCAGCTCACAACAGGGAATAAGCCTATCGGGAAACACCATATATTTT.

The rearrangement uses TRBV5-6 and TRBJ1-1, with a possible D match to TRBD1 (5 bases). The V end lost 2 bases, the J end lost 0 bases, and 8 bases lay between the germline ends. CDR3 length: 14 amino acids. In germline, CDR1 is SGHDT, CDR2 YYEEEE. The DNA of the CDR3 is TGTGCCAGCAGCTTATACAGGATGAACACTGAAGCTTTCTTT. Protein product: CASSLYRMNTEAFF. Looking up the rest from reference TRBV5-6 and TRBJ1-1 gives the full variable domain: DAGVTQSPTHLIKTRGQQVTLRCSPKSGHDTVSWYQQALGQGPQFIFQYYEEEERQRGNFPDRFSGHQFPNYSSELNVNALLLGDSALYLCASSLYRMNTEAFFGQGTRLTVV.

The chain carries TRBV6-5 and TRBJ1-2; TRBD1 might be the D (6 bases). The CDR3 is 15 residues long. V was trimmed by 5 bases and J by 0 bases, leaving 13 bases between them. CDR1 and CDR2 from the germline V gene are MNHEY and SVGAGI. The CDR3 spells CASSRTRQANYGYTF. Written as DNA, the CDR3 is TGTGCCAGCAGTCGTACTCGACAGGCTAACTATGGCTACACCTTC.

The chain combines TRBV2 with TRBJ2-7; 8 bases match TRBD2. Germline loops: CDR1 SNHLY, CDR2 FYNNEI. CDR3 length: 14 residues. After removal of 10 bases from V and 1 base from J, the junction contained 9 bases not matched to a gene. The CDR3 DNA is TGTGCCACCCATCCGGGACTAGGATCCTACGAGCAGTACTTC. Its translation: CATHPGLGSYEQYF.

The chain is built from TRBV4-3 and TRBJ2-7; D unclear. Deletions cut 1 base from V and 1 base from J, with 8 bases between. This CDR3 region has 14 residues. CDR1 is LGHNA and CDR2 is YSLEER in the germline V gene. CDR3 DNA: TGCGCCAGCAGCCAAGTCGGTCGATCCTACGAGCAGTACTTC. Amino acid sequence: CASSQVGRSYEQYF.

This clone was observed a handful of times. The CDR3 sequence: CASSVDPLDTYPPSHTQYF. The CDR3, as DNA: TGTGCCAGCAGCGTAGATCCCCTCGACACGTACCCACCTAGCCATACGCAGTATTTT. The V call is TRBV9, the J call TRBJ2-3; D may be TRBD2 (5 bases). CDR3 length: 19 amino acids. The V end was cut by 0 bases, the J end by 7 bases, with 27 bases between. Germline CDR1 SGDLS, CDR2 YYNGEE.

In its sample, this clone was seen a few times. This chain uses TRBV29-1 with TRBJ1-6; D is undetermined. Trimming took off 4 bases at V and 9 bases at J, with 7 bases between the two ends. CDR1 and CDR2 from the germline V gene are SQVTM and ANQGSEA. This CDR3 region has 11 residues. CDR3 DNA: TGCAGCGTTGGGGAGGTTTCACCCCTCCACTTT. Protein sequence: CSVGEVSPLHF.

This chain uses TRBV21-1 with TRBJ1-6; TRBD1 is the table's D call and was not checked against the DNA. TRBV21-1 is a known pseudogene. The CDR3 has 14 residues. This CDR3 reads CASSTDRGNSPLHF. CDR3 coding DNA: TGTGCCAGCAGCACGGACAGGGGAAATTCACCCCTCCACTTT.

This chain links TRBV7-2 with TRBJ2-3; D might be TRBD2 (7 bases). CDR1 is SGHTA and CDR2 is FQGNSA in the germline V gene. The CDR3 covers 14 residues. Deletions cut 2 bases from V and 7 bases from J, with 13 bases between. CDR3 protein: CASSLRGGLYTQYF. DNA for the CDR3: TGTGCCAGCAGCTTAAGGGGGGGCCTCTATACGCAGTATTTT. Together with reference TRBV7-2 and TRBJ2-3, the CDR3 gives the full variable domain: GAGVSQSPSNKVTEKGKDVELRCDPISGHTALYWYRQSLGQGLEFLIYFQGNSAPDKSGLPSDRFSAERTGGSVSTLTIQRTQQEDSAVYLCASSLRGGLYTQYFGPGTRLTVL.

The chain couples TRBV7-3 to TRBJ2-2; the D gene is possibly TRBD2 (6 bases). The V and J ends lost 5 bases and 1 base respectively, with 8 bases between them. The CDR3 totals 14 residues. Germline values: CDR1 SGHTA, CDR2 FQGTGA. CDR3 coding DNA: TGTGCCAGCAGCCGGGGGATGAACACCGGGGAGCTGTTTTTT. Translated, it gives CASSRGMNTGELFF.

The chain carries TRBV12-5 and TRBJ1-3; D perhaps matches TRBD1 (5 bases). CDR3 length: 16 amino acids. Trimming took off 0 bases at V and 3 bases at J, with 12 bases between the two ends. Germline V CDR1 and CDR2: LGHNT, FRNRAP. The CDR3 region is CASGLVSVRDGNTIYF. As DNA, the CDR3 is TGTGCTAGTGGTTTGGTATCGGTCAGGGATGGAAACACCATATATTTT. The variable domain in full, completed from reference TRBV12-5 and TRBJ1-3, reads DARVTQTPRHKVTEMGQEVTMRCQPILGHNTVFWYRQTMMQGLELLAYFRNRAPLDDSGMPKDRFSAEMPDATLATLKIQPSEPRDSAVYFCASGLVSVRDGNTIYFGEGSWLTVV.

This clone was seen once. The rearrangement joins TRBV19 to TRBJ2-3; 11 bases match TRBD2. This CDR3 comprises 15 residues. CDR1 and CDR2 (germline): LNHDA, SQIVND (reference sequence). The J segment lost 14 bases and the V segment lost 7 bases, leaving 17 bases of the junction unmatched. Here the CDR3 DNA reads TGTGCCAGTACCGCCAAGGTGGCTAGCGGGGGGCTGGTGTATTTT. Translation: CASTAKVASGGLVYF.

The rearrangement joins TRBV29-1 to TRBJ2-3, with D unclear. The CDR3 loop spans 11 amino acids. The ends were cut back, 6 bases at V and 3 bases at J, with 7 bases in the middle. Germline V lookup: CDR1 SQVTM, CDR2 ANQGSEA. The CDR3 loop is CSVLKTDTQYF. In DNA, the CDR3 is TGCAGCGTACTTAAAACAGATACGCAGTATTTT.

The chain employs TRBV19 and TRBJ1-4; weak D call: TRBD1 (6 bases). Between the trimmed V and J ends, which lost 6 bases and 10 bases, there was a span of 18 bases. The CDR3 contains 14 residues. Germline V gene sequence: CDR1 LNHDA, CDR2 SQIVND (reference sequence). CDR3: CASRKTGVYRKLFF. In nucleotides, the CDR3 is TGTGCCAGTAGGAAGACAGGTGTTTATAGAAAACTGTTTTTT.

The V and J genes are TRBV11-2 and TRBJ2-1; 10 bases are a match to TRBD2. With V trimmed by 3 bases and J by 7 bases, 9 bases remained unmatched. The germline V gene has CDR1 SGHAT and CDR2 FQNNGV. This CDR3 region has 16 residues. CDR3 bases: TGTGCCAGCAGCTTCCGGACTAGCGGCTTTGGAAATGAGCAGTTCTTC. Amino acid sequence: CASSFRTSGFGNEQFF.

This chain connects TRBV7-2 to TRBJ2-2, with D maybe TRBD2 (5 bases). V lost 6 bases and J lost 5, with 22 bases in between. From germline, CDR1 is SGHTA and CDR2 FQGNSA. The CDR3 length is 17 residues. CDR3 protein: CASRPRRADYLTGELFF. The CDR3 nucleotides read TGTGCCAGCAGGCCCCGGCGGGCGGATTATCTAACCGGGGAGCTGTTTTTT. Looking up the rest from reference TRBV7-2 and TRBJ2-2 gives the full variable domain: GAGVSQSPSNKVTEKGKDVELRCDPISGHTALYWYRQSLGQGLEFLIYFQGNSAPDKSGLPSDRFSAERTGGSVSTLTIQRTQQEDSAVYLCASRPRRADYLTGELFFGEGSRLTVL.

The rearrangement links TRBV4-2 to TRBJ1-5; D may be TRBD1 (6 bases). Per germline, CDR1 LGHNA and CDR2 YNFKEQ. The length of the CDR3 is 13 residues. Between the trimmed V and J ends, which lost 0 bases and 7 bases, there was a span of 7 bases. The chain's CDR3 is CASSQDTGQPQHF. In nucleotides, the CDR3 is TGTGCCAGCAGCCAAGATACAGGGCAGCCCCAGCATTTT.

The chain uses TRBV11-2 and TRBJ2-5; 8 bases map to TRBD2. V trimming: 0 bases; J trimming: 7 bases; junction bases outside the gene matches: 10. From germline, CDR1 is SGHAT and CDR2 FQNNGV. The CDR3 has 16 amino acids. CDR3 sequence reads: CASSLEGLAGSGTQYF. The CDR3 DNA sequence: TGTGCCAGCAGCTTAGAGGGATTAGCGGGGTCCGGGACCCAGTACTTC.

The sample holds one count of this clone. The V call is TRBV6-4, the J call TRBJ1-2; D is ambiguous. This CDR3 has 14 amino acids. Between the trimmed V and J ends, which lost 3 bases and 4 bases, there was a span of 12 bases. Germline values: CDR1 MRHNA, CDR2 SNTAGT. The CDR3 DNA is TGTGCCAGCAGTGAATCGGTTCGTGGCTATGGCTACACCTTC. This sequence encodes CASSESVRGYGYTF.

The rearrangement links TRBV7-2 to TRBJ1-1; the D is unclear. Germline values: CDR1 SGHTA, CDR2 FQGNSA. Trimming removed 1 base at V and 11 bases at J, with 8 bases between. There are 11 residues in the CDR3. CDR3 in DNA: TGTGCCAGCAGCTTAGGCAGGAGGGCTTTCTTT. It specifies CASSLGRRAFF.

The chain joins TRBV6-6 to TRBJ1-1, with TRBD1 identical over 9 bases. Germline V lookup: CDR1 MNHNY, CDR2 SVGAGI (reference sequence). Trimming removed 2 bases from V and 4 bases from J; junction bases left unmatched: 8. The CDR3 contains 16 residues. The CDR3 DNA sequence: TGTGCCAGCAGTTACCACACAGGGGGCGCGGGCACTGAAGCTTTCTTT. It specifies CASSYHTGGAGTEAFF.